A selection of T cell receptor beta chains follows, all from one sample in a study of blood T cells in healthy people across ages. TCRdb re-called the 5' RACE reads through MiXCR, storing one row per CDR3 protein. The sample shows 1.5 million to 2 million distinct CDR3 sequences, roughly 28% of them seen only once. Sequencing was carried out using blood. The receptors were sampled from a woman in her twenties or thirties in good health. The CDR3 runs from the conserved cysteine through the conserved F or W. Fields, in order: CDR3 protein, CDR3 DNA, V gene, D gene, clone size, J gene. D genes are given only for firm matches. Where a row states a size, it is once, few, many or the class of an expanded clone; other rows omit it.

CDR3aa: CASGSQLADYTGELFF
CDR3nt: TGTGCTAGTGGTTCCCAATTAGCGGACTACACCGGGGAGCTGTTTTTT
v_gene: TRBV12-5
d_gene: .
abundance: few
j_gene: TRBJ2-2

CDR3aa: CASSPQAGGPTDTQYF
CDR3nt: TGTGCCAGCTCACCACAGGCGGGAGGGCCCACAGATACGCAGTATTTT
v_gene: TRBV18
d_gene: TRBD2
abundance: .
j_gene: TRBJ2-3

CDR3aa: CASADREETQYF
CDR3nt: TGTGCCAGCGCGGACAGGGAAGAGACCCAGTACTTC
v_gene: TRBV2
d_gene: TRBD1
abundance: few
j_gene: TRBJ2-5

CDR3aa: CSAAWDYGYTF
CDR3nt: TGCAGTGCGGCTTGGGACTATGGCTACACCTTC
v_gene: TRBV20-1
d_gene: .
abundance: few
j_gene: TRBJ1-2

CDR3aa: CASSKALAGRELFF
CDR3nt: TGCGCCAGCAGCAAGGCCCTAGCGGGTAGGGAGCTGTTTTTT
v_gene: TRBV4-3
d_gene: TRBD2
abundance: .
j_gene: TRBJ2-2

CDR3aa: CAISQQGTNYNEQFF
CDR3nt: TGTGCCATCAGTCAACAGGGGACCAACTACAATGAGCAGTTCTTC
v_gene: TRBV10-3
d_gene: TRBD1
abundance: many
j_gene: TRBJ2-1

CDR3aa: CASSRRDRYHTGELFF
CDR3nt: TGTGCCAGCAGCCGCCGGGACAGATACCACACCGGGGAGCTGTTTTTT
v_gene: TRBV12-3/TRBV12-4
d_gene: TRBD1
abundance: .
j_gene: TRBJ2-2

CDR3aa: CASSPGPGTYNEQFF
CDR3nt: TGTGCCAGCTCACCAGGTCCGGGAACCTACAATGAGCAGTTCTTC
v_gene: TRBV18
d_gene: .
abundance: .
j_gene: TRBJ2-1

CDR3aa: CASRGQGDTGELFF
CDR3nt: TGTGCCAGTAGAGGACAGGGGGACACCGGGGAGCTGTTTTTT
v_gene: TRBV6-5
d_gene: TRBD1
abundance: .
j_gene: TRBJ2-2

CDR3aa: CASSLEGLPTYGYTF
CDR3nt: TGTGCCAGCAGCTTGGAGGGACTACCGACCTATGGCTACACCTTC
v_gene: TRBV5-5
d_gene: .
abundance: many
j_gene: TRBJ1-2

CDR3aa: CASSSRTGAGYEQYF
CDR3nt: TGTGCCAGCAGCTCCAGGACAGGGGCCGGCTACGAGCAGTACTTC
v_gene: TRBV7-2
d_gene: TRBD1
abundance: few
j_gene: TRBJ2-7

CDR3aa: CASSSPRLPSSYNEQFF
CDR3nt: TGTGCCAGCAGTTCCCCGAGACTCCCGAGCTCCTACAATGAGCAGTTCTTC
v_gene: TRBV6-5
d_gene: .
abundance: .
j_gene: TRBJ2-1

CDR3aa: CASSSGAAPYEQYF
CDR3nt: TGTGCCAGCAGCTCGGGAGCGGCACCCTACGAGCAGTACTTC
v_gene: TRBV5-6
d_gene: .
abundance: .
j_gene: TRBJ2-7

CDR3aa: CSADHFLRTSSPKGKFNEQFF
CDR3nt: TGCAGTGCTGACCACTTCCTTAGGACTAGCTCCCCTAAGGGGAAATTTAATGAGCAGTTCTTC
v_gene: TRBV20-1
d_gene: TRBD2
abundance: .
j_gene: TRBJ2-1

CDR3aa: CSPRLAGVETQYF
CDR3nt: TGCAGCCCTCGACTAGCGGGGGTGGAGACCCAGTACTTC
v_gene: TRBV29-1
d_gene: TRBD2
abundance: .
j_gene: TRBJ2-5

CDR3aa: CASSRDTSETQYF
CDR3nt: TGCGCCAGCAGTCGGGACACCAGTGAGACCCAGTACTTC
v_gene: TRBV5-1
d_gene: .
abundance: .
j_gene: TRBJ2-5

CDR3aa: CASSENFLAGETQYF
CDR3nt: TGTGCCAGCAGTGAAAACTTCCTGGCAGGCGAGACCCAGTACTTC
v_gene: TRBV6-1
d_gene: .
abundance: many
j_gene: TRBJ2-5

CDR3aa: CASSLYIGTDTQYF
CDR3nt: TGTGCCAGCAGCCTTTACATAGGCACAGATACGCAGTATTTT
v_gene: TRBV7-9
d_gene: .
abundance: .
j_gene: TRBJ2-3

CDR3aa: CSAPNSGTGTNIQYF
CDR3nt: TGCAGTGCGCCAAATTCCGGGACAGGGACGAACATTCAGTACTTC
v_gene: TRBV20-1
d_gene: TRBD1
abundance: many
j_gene: TRBJ2-4

CDR3aa: CAIRNQQGDRTEAFF
CDR3nt: TGTGCCATCAGAAACCAACAGGGGGATCGTACTGAAGCTTTCTTT
v_gene: TRBV10-3
d_gene: TRBD1
abundance: few
j_gene: TRBJ1-1

CDR3aa: CASSQELGAGRGAVAKNIQYF
CDR3nt: TGCGCCAGCAGCCAAGAGTTGGGAGCGGGGAGAGGTGCGGTGGCCAAAAACATTCAGTACTTC
v_gene: TRBV4-1
d_gene: TRBD2
abundance: .
j_gene: TRBJ2-4

CDR3aa: CASSYAPGETQYF
CDR3nt: TGCGCCAGCAGCTATGCCCCCGGGGAGACCCAGTACTTC
v_gene: TRBV5-1
d_gene: .
abundance: many
j_gene: TRBJ2-5

CDR3aa: CASSLEAFAEYYEQYF
CDR3nt: TGCGCCAGCAGCTTGGAAGCGTTTGCTGAGTACTACGAGCAGTACTTC
v_gene: TRBV5-1
d_gene: .
abundance: .
j_gene: TRBJ2-7

CDR3aa: CASSGEGGLVYGYTF
CDR3nt: TGTGCCAGCAGCGGCGAGGGGGGGCTTGTCTATGGCTACACCTTC
v_gene: TRBV9
d_gene: .
abundance: .
j_gene: TRBJ1-2

CDR3aa: CASKPGSGNTIYF
CDR3nt: TGTGCCAGCAAGCCGGGCTCTGGAAACACCATATATTTT
v_gene: TRBV12-3/TRBV12-4
d_gene: .
abundance: few
j_gene: TRBJ1-3

CDR3aa: CASSLRVSTLNTEAFF
CDR3nt: TGTGCCAGCAGTTTAAGGGTCAGCACCTTGAACACTGAAGCTTTCTTT
v_gene: TRBV12-3/TRBV12-4
d_gene: .
abundance: .
j_gene: TRBJ1-1

CDR3aa: CASSPGVSNEQYF
CDR3nt: TGTGCCAGCAGTCCAGGTGTGAGCAATGAGCAGTACTTC
v_gene: TRBV2
d_gene: .
abundance: few
j_gene: TRBJ2-7

CDR3aa: CASSMGTSGYTDTQYF
CDR3nt: TGCGCCAGCAGCATGGGGACTAGCGGATACACAGATACGCAGTATTTT
v_gene: TRBV5-1
d_gene: TRBD2
abundance: many
j_gene: TRBJ2-3

CDR3aa: CASSFTGGYQPQHF
CDR3nt: TGCGCCAGCAGCTTTACAGGGGGTTATCAGCCCCAGCATTTT
v_gene: TRBV10-2
d_gene: TRBD1
abundance: .
j_gene: TRBJ1-5

CDR3aa: CSVEDQQGARDGYTF
CDR3nt: TGCAGCGTTGAAGATCAGCAGGGAGCTCGTGATGGCTACACCTTC
v_gene: TRBV29-1
d_gene: .
abundance: .
j_gene: TRBJ1-2

CDR3aa: CSVEVAGVGETQYF
CDR3nt: TGCAGCGTTGAAGTAGCGGGAGTAGGAGAGACCCAGTACTTC
v_gene: TRBV29-1
d_gene: TRBD2
abundance: many
j_gene: TRBJ2-5

CDR3aa: CASSPSGRGATDTQYF
CDR3nt: TGTGCCAGCAGCCCATCTGGGCGGGGGGCTACAGATACGCAGTATTTT
v_gene: TRBV6-6
d_gene: TRBD2
abundance: few
j_gene: TRBJ2-3

CDR3aa: CAWSVNFLPYNEQFF
CDR3nt: TGTGCCTGGAGTGTAAACTTTTTACCATACAATGAGCAGTTCTTC
v_gene: TRBV30
d_gene: .
abundance: .
j_gene: TRBJ2-1

CDR3aa: CASSFGPSGSYEQYF
CDR3nt: TGTGCCAGCAGCTTTGGACCTAGCGGATCCTACGAGCAGTACTTC
v_gene: TRBV5-4
d_gene: TRBD2
abundance: .
j_gene: TRBJ2-7

CDR3aa: CASSGDIQKLFF
CDR3nt: TGCGCCAGCAGTGGGGACATTCAGAAGCTGTTTTTT
v_gene: TRBV10-1
d_gene: .
abundance: .
j_gene: TRBJ2-2

CDR3aa: CASSSGEYNEQFF
CDR3nt: TGTGCCAGCAGTTCCGGGGAGTACAATGAGCAGTTCTTC
v_gene: TRBV5-1
d_gene: .
abundance: many
j_gene: TRBJ2-1

CDR3aa: CASSSTGGKGTQYF
CDR3nt: TGTGCCAGCAGCTCCACAGGGGGCAAAGGGACCCAGTACTTC
v_gene: TRBV7-2
d_gene: TRBD1
abundance: .
j_gene: TRBJ2-5

CDR3aa: CSARDGSGGPAVPQYF
CDR3nt: TGCAGTGCTAGAGATGGTAGCGGGGGGCCCGCGGTGCCCCAGTACTTC
v_gene: TRBV20-1
d_gene: TRBD2
abundance: few
j_gene: TRBJ2-5

CDR3aa: CSAHYHHEQYF
CDR3nt: TGCAGTGCCCACTACCACCACGAGCAGTACTTC
v_gene: TRBV20-1
d_gene: .
abundance: .
j_gene: TRBJ2-7

CDR3aa: CASRSLGARAFF
CDR3nt: TGTGCCAGCAGATCTCTCGGGGCTAGGGCTTTCTTT
v_gene: TRBV27
d_gene: .
abundance: .
j_gene: TRBJ1-1

CDR3aa: CASRTWGQDNEQYF
CDR3nt: TGTGCCAGCAGGACCTGGGGACAGGATAACGAGCAGTACTTC
v_gene: TRBV6-2/TRBV6-3
d_gene: TRBD1
abundance: .
j_gene: TRBJ2-7

CDR3aa: CASSLGTSNQPQHF
CDR3nt: TGTGCCAGCAGCTTGGGGACATCCAATCAGCCCCAGCATTTT
v_gene: TRBV5-5
d_gene: .
abundance: few
j_gene: TRBJ1-5

CDR3aa: CSARRGEGGAQETQYF
CDR3nt: TGCAGCGCCCGCCGGGGGGAAGGGGGGGCCCAAGAGACCCAGTACTTC
v_gene: TRBV29-1
d_gene: .
abundance: .
j_gene: TRBJ2-5

CDR3aa: CASSFSLAGVNNEQLF
CDR3nt: TGTGCCAGCAGCTTTTCGCTAGCGGGAGTAAACAATGAGCAGTTATTC
v_gene: TRBV27
d_gene: TRBD2
abundance: .
j_gene: TRBJ2-1

CDR3aa: CASSMDSRDEQYF
CDR3nt: TGTGCCAGCAGTATGGACAGTCGTGACGAGCAGTACTTC
v_gene: TRBV28
d_gene: .
abundance: .
j_gene: TRBJ2-7

CDR3aa: CASSFPGRMNTEAFF
CDR3nt: TGTGCCAGCAGTTTTCCCGGGCGGATGAACACTGAAGCTTTCTTT
v_gene: TRBV28
d_gene: .
abundance: .
j_gene: TRBJ1-1

CDR3aa: CASSYSTSGANVLTF
CDR3nt: TGTGCCAGCAGTTACTCGACCTCTGGGGCCAACGTCCTGACTTTC
v_gene: TRBV6-5
d_gene: .
abundance: .
j_gene: TRBJ2-6

CDR3aa: CASSWDITDTQYF
CDR3nt: TGCGCCAGCAGCTGGGACATCACAGATACGCAGTATTTT
v_gene: TRBV5-1
d_gene: .
abundance: few
j_gene: TRBJ2-3

CDR3aa: CASSPSTSLSYNEQFF
CDR3nt: TGTGCCAGCAGCCCGTCGACTAGCCTCTCCTACAATGAGCAGTTCTTC
v_gene: TRBV7-2
d_gene: TRBD2
abundance: few
j_gene: TRBJ2-1

CDR3aa: CASSPDAGKTEAFF
CDR3nt: TGTGCCAGCAGCCCAGATGCGGGTAAGACAGAAGCTTTCTTT
v_gene: TRBV21-1
d_gene: .
abundance: .
j_gene: TRBJ1-1

CDR3aa: CASRFPLGYEQYF
CDR3nt: TGTGCCAGCAGGTTCCCACTGGGGTACGAGCAGTACTTC
v_gene: TRBV14
d_gene: .
abundance: .
j_gene: TRBJ2-7

CDR3aa: CASTPAGHEQFF
CDR3nt: TGTGCCAGCACCCCAGCGGGTCATGAGCAGTTCTTC
v_gene: TRBV7-9
d_gene: .
abundance: few
j_gene: TRBJ2-1

CDR3aa: CASSFARTGFTGELFF
CDR3nt: TGTGCCAGCAGCTTTGCCAGGACAGGATTCACCGGGGAGCTGTTTTTT
v_gene: TRBV7-9
d_gene: TRBD1
abundance: .
j_gene: TRBJ2-2